These 18 T cell receptor beta chains were sequenced from one sample in a study of T cells in Graves' hyperthyroidism and ophthalmopathy. TCR beta CDR3 sequences were amplified from RNA transcripts. Using the HTBI primer set, a first-round RT-PCR was run on the TCR CDR3. TCRdb re-called the multiplex PCR reads with MiXCR, one entry per CDR3 protein. The sample shows around 350,000 distinct CDR3 sequences, approximately 20% of them seen only once. The specimen was blood. The receptors originated from a woman aged 18 to 35 with Graves' hyperthyroidism.

This clonotype occurred many times. The CDR3 here is CASSIGTSGGTYQETQYF. The CDR3 DNA reads as TGCGCCAGCAGCATCGGGACTAGCGGGGGGACATACCAAGAGACCCAGTACTTC. The chain combines TRBV5-1 with TRBJ2-5; 15 nucleotides line up with TRBD2. The CDR3 loop spans 18 amino acids. The germline V gene encodes CDR1 SGHRS and CDR2 YFSETQ. V gave up 4 bases and J gave up 0 bases; unmatched junction bases: 7.

This clonotype was seen at least ten times. The chain has TRBV11-2 and TRBJ2-5; D ambiguous. This CDR3 comprises 14 residues. Trimming removed 1 base at V and 7 bases at J, with 13 bases between. Germline CDR1 is SGHAT and CDR2 is FQNNGV. The CDR3 region has the DNA TGTGCCAGCAGCTTAGCACGAGCCCCGGGGACCCAGTACTTC. Its translation: CASSLARAPGTQYF.

In this sample, this clonotype turned up many times. The chain links TRBV29-1 to TRBJ2-5; 9 positions match TRBD1. The CDR3 consists of 13 residues. CDR1 is SQVTM and CDR2 is ANQGSEA in the germline V gene. V was pared by 4 bases and J by 4 bases, with 4 bases of the junction left unmatched. The CDR3 nucleotides read TGCAGCGTTGGGGGACAGGGAGGAGAGACCCAGTACTTC. Translated, it gives CSVGGQGGETQYF.

Concerning this clonotype: A clone one base away is much larger, so this may be a read error. The CDR3 does not close with the conserved phenylalanine or tryptophan, likely indicating a read error. The chain joins TRBV4-1 to TRBJ1-1; TRBD1 matches 8 bases. After removal of 0 bases from V and 5 bases from J, the junction contained 8 bases not matched to a gene. The germline gives CDR1 MGHRA, CDR2 YSYEKL. The CDR3 loop spans 16 amino acids. This CDR3 reads CASSQDRTGGRTEAFY. The CDR3 DNA reads as TGCGCCAGCAGCCAAGATCGAACAGGGGGAAGGACTGAAGCTTTCTAT.

This clonotype was found many times. V and J are TRBV20-1 and TRBJ2-5, with no clear D. Germline CDR1 reads DFQATT; CDR2 reads SNEGSKA (reference sequence). Trimming stripped 3 bases from V and 1 base from J, with 9 bases between. CDR3 length equals 13 residues. The DNA for the CDR3 is TGCAGTGCTAGGCCAGCAGCCCAAGAGACCCAGTACTTC. This codes for CSARPAAQETQYF.

This clonotype was recorded many times. J is TRBJ1-1 and V is TRBV2; tentatively, D is TRBD1 (6 bases). There are 13 residues in the CDR3. Germline CDR1 reads SNHLY; CDR2 reads FYNNEI. Trimming removed 6 bases at V and 7 bases at J, with 15 bases between. DNA for the CDR3: TGTGCCAGCAGCCGGGAAAGACAGGATGAAGCTTTCTTT. This encodes CASSRERQDEAFF.

A single count supports this clonotype. The chain combines TRBV6-5 with TRBJ1-1; D gene unclear. In germline, CDR1 is MNHEY, CDR2 SVGAGI. V lost 2 bases, J lost 5 bases, and 15 bases lay in between. This CDR3 region has 15 residues. CDR3 nucleotide sequence: TGTGCCAGCAGTTACCTATTGCGCCTGGGAACTGAAGCTTTCTTT. Translation gives CASSYLLRLGTEAFF.

This clonotype has a count of ten or more. This chain links TRBV14 with TRBJ2-5, with a possible D match to TRBD2 (5 bases). This CDR3 is built from 16 residues. Germline V gives CDR1 SGHDN, CDR2 FVKESK. The V end was cut by 0 bases, the J end by 2 bases, with 13 bases between. DNA of the CDR3: TGTGCCAGCAGCCAAGAAGTTGTGGACTTTCAAGAGACCCAGTACTTC. This translates into CASSQEVVDFQETQYF.

Of note for this clonotype: Lacking the conserved final phenylalanine or tryptophan, this CDR3 likely reflects a read error. This chain joins TRBV5-1 and TRBJ1-1, with D perhaps matching TRBD1 (6 bases). This CDR3 spans 15 amino acids. Trimming took off 1 base at V and 3 bases at J, with 13 bases between the two ends. In germline, CDR1 is SGHRS, CDR2 YFSETQ. DNA of the CDR3: TGCGCCAGCAGCTTGATGGCAGGGGCTGACACTGAAGCTTTCTCT. The encoded protein is CASSLMAGADTEAFS.

This clonotype came up a few times. The V call is TRBV6-1, the J call TRBJ2-2, with no clear D. CDR1 and CDR2 from the germline V gene are MNHNS and SASEGT. This CDR3 spans 12 amino acids. V shed 0 bases and J shed 10 bases, with 6 bases lying between them. The CDR3: CASSEARTELFF. The CDR3 DNA reads TGTGCCAGCAGTGAAGCCCGGACGGAGCTGTTTTTT.

There are a few counts of this clonotype. This chain joins TRBV5-5 and TRBJ2-1; D possibly corresponds to TRBD1 (5 bases). The CDR3 covers 13 residues. The germline gives CDR1 SGHKS, CDR2 YYEKEE (reference sequence). Trimming took 1 base from V and 9 from J, leaving 11 bases between them. The CDR3 loop is CASSLSGWAEQFF. The CDR3 region has the DNA TGTGCCAGCAGCTTGTCAGGGTGGGCTGAGCAGTTCTTC.

The rearrangement joins TRBV30 to TRBJ1-1; perhaps TRBD1 as D (5 bases). The CDR3 is made up of 15 amino acids. CDR1 and CDR2 (germline): GTSNPN, SVGIG (reference sequence). V lost 0 bases to trimming and J lost 4 bases, with 15 bases between them. The CDR3 nucleotides are TGTGCCTGGAGTGTATTTGTGGGGGTGAGCACTGAAGCTTTCTTT. This encodes CAWSVFVGVSTEAFF. Variable domain in full (rest from reference TRBV30 and TRBJ1-1): SQTIHQWPATLVQPVGSPLSLECTVEGTSNPNLYWYRQAAGRGLQLLFYSVGIGQISSEVPQNLSASRPQDRQFILSSKKLLLSDSGFYLCAWSVFVGVSTEAFFGQGTRLTVV.

This chain links TRBV27 with TRBJ2-3; the D gene could be TRBD1 or TRBD2 (6 bases each). The V gene lost 4 bases and the J gene lost 4 bases, with 18 bases spanning the gap. The length of the CDR3 is 16 residues. In germline, CDR1 is MNHEY, CDR2 SMNVEV (reference sequence). The CDR3 nucleotides read TGTGCCAGCAGTTCCGCGACAAGGGGGGACGCAGATACGCAGTATTTT. Translation gives CASSSATRGDADTQYF.

This chain joins TRBV2 and TRBJ1-5, with a weak D call TRBD1 (6 bases). CDR1 and CDR2 (germline): SNHLY, FYNNEI. V lost 7 bases, J lost 11 bases, and 12 bases lay in between. There are 11 residues in the CDR3. The CDR3 nucleotides read TGTGCCAGCACCGAAGGGGGGGCCCAGCATTTT. This codes for CASTEGGAQHF.

This clonotype was picked up many times. The J gene is TRBJ1-1, the V gene TRBV6-2 or TRBV6-3; D gene ambiguous. The CDR3 covers 12 residues. Germline V gene data show CDR1 as MNHEY and CDR2 as SVGEGT. Trimming took off 10 bases at V and 1 base at J, with 10 bases between the two ends. The CDR3 DNA reads TGTGCCACTGGATATCCGAACACTGAAGCTTTCTTT. Its translation: CATGYPNTEAFF.

This clonotype was seen ten or more times. CDR3: CASRGHSGGSYEQYF. CDR3 DNA: TGTGCCAGCAGGGGTCATAGCGGGGGATCCTACGAGCAGTACTTC. The rearrangement uses TRBV6-1 and TRBJ2-7, with 9 bases fitting TRBD2. The junction had 7 bases not matched to a gene; V was cut back by 6 bases and J by 1 base. CDR1 is MNHNS and CDR2 is SASEGT in the germline V gene. The CDR3 is 15 residues long.

This clonotype was counted many times. V is TRBV29-1 and J is TRBJ1-1; D uncertain. This CDR3 is built from 13 residues. In germline, CDR1 is SQVTM, CDR2 ANQGSEA. The ends were cut back, 7 bases at V and 2 bases at J, with 14 bases in the middle. CDR3 in DNA: TGCAGCGCCCGGACCGCTACAAACACTGAAGCTTTCTTT. Protein product: CSARTATNTEAFF.

At least ten counts were recorded for this clonotype. The V and J genes are TRBV5-1 and TRBJ1-4; tentative D call: TRBD1 (6 bases). The CDR3 loop spans 15 amino acids. Germline loops: CDR1 SGHRS, CDR2 YFSETQ. V lost 0 bases to trimming and J lost 5 bases, with 11 bases between them. The CDR3 sequence: CASSLEGGRNEKLFF. The CDR3 nucleotides read TGCGCCAGCAGCTTGGAGGGGGGACGGAATGAAAAACTGTTTTTT.